The 12 T cell receptor beta chains below all came from one sample that was sequenced in a study of identical twins. TCRdb re-called the 5' RACE reads with MiXCR, one entry per CDR3 protein. Among 1.5 million to 2 million distinct CDR3 sequences listed, roughly 35% were seen once. Sequenced sample: cord blood. These receptors were obtained from a newborn girl in good health.

This rearrangement joins TRBV2 to TRBJ2-3, with 9 bases identical to TRBD2. The V gene's germline CDR1 is SNHLY and CDR2 FYNNEI. Germline trimming cut 4 bases from V and 2 bases from J; bases unmatched to any gene: 10. The CDR3 extends over 17 amino acids. CDR3 bases: TGTGCCAGCAGTGCCCTCGGACTAGCGAGAACCACAGATACGCAGTATTTT. Its translation: CASSALGLARTTDTQYF.

As to this clonotype: A much larger clone lies a single base off, so this may be a read error. This likely comes from a read error, as the CDR3 has no conserved phenylalanine or tryptophan at its end. The chain recombines TRBV14 with TRBJ2-3; D is unclear. CDR3 size: 17 residues. The ends were cut back, 4 bases at V and 0 bases at J, with 17 bases in the middle. Germline V CDR1 and CDR2: SGHDN, FVKESK. As DNA, the CDR3 is TGTGCCAGCAGCCCACACCCTCGCGGATCTAGCACAGATACGCAGTATCTT. Amino acids: CASSPHPRGSSTDTQYL.

This chain uses TRBV5-1 with TRBJ1-2; 9 bases fit TRBD1. V lost 1 base, J lost 7 bases, and 8 bases stayed unmatched. CDR3 length: 15 residues. CDR1 SGHRS and CDR2 YFSETQ come from the germline V gene. The CDR3 nucleotides are TGCGCCAGCAGCTTGTTGGCAGGACAGGGGTCTGGCTACACCTTC. This codes for CASSLLAGQGSGYTF.

The rearrangement joins TRBV25-1 to TRBJ2-1; D call uncertain. Trimming left V 1 base short and J 1 base short, with 8 bases between. Germline CDR1 is MGHDK and CDR2 is SYGVNS. This CDR3 has 15 amino acids. DNA of the CDR3: TGTGCCAGCAGTGAATTCGGACGGTCCTACAATGAGCAGTTCTTC. Amino acid sequence: CASSEFGRSYNEQFF.

The gene calls are TRBV7-2 and TRBJ1-1; no firm D call. This CDR3 region has 16 residues. Trimming removed 1 base from V and 4 bases from J, with 16 bases in between. CDR1 is SGHTA, CDR2 FQGNSA, per germline. DNA of the CDR3: TGTGCCAGCAGCTTAGATTGGGCAGGAGTGGCCACTGAAGCTTTCTTT. Its protein product is CASSLDWAGVATEAFF.

This clonotype was seen once. The chain recombines TRBV7-9 with TRBJ1-2, with 7 bases identical to TRBD1. V gave up 6 bases and J gave up 4 bases; unmatched junction bases: 14. In germline, CDR1 is SEHNR, CDR2 FQNEAQ (reference sequence). The CDR3 contains 16 residues. CDR3 in amino acids: CASRPPIKGQLYGYTF. The CDR3 region has the DNA TGTGCCAGCAGACCACCCATCAAGGGACAGCTCTATGGCTACACCTTC.

This clonotype was seen a handful of times. This sequence joins TRBV24-1 and TRBJ2-3; TRBD2 aligns across 11 bases. CDR3 length: 17 amino acids. The germline CDR1 and CDR2 sequences are KGHDR and SFDVKD. Losses at the gene ends were 3 bases for V and 0 bases for J; bases not matched to a gene: 4. The CDR3 bases are TGTGCCACCAGTGATCTCTGGACTAGCGGGAGCACAGATACGCAGTATTTT. Translation: CATSDLWTSGSTDTQYF.

This clonotype was counted between two and nine times. The CDR3 spells CSARRDRGSNQPQHF. The CDR3 nucleotides are TGCAGTGCCCGGCGGGACAGGGGTAGCAATCAGCCCCAGCATTTT. This chain joins TRBV20-1 and TRBJ1-5; 10 nucleotides match TRBD1. Germline V gene data show CDR1 as DFQATT and CDR2 as SNEGSKA (reference sequence). CDR3 length: 15 residues. The V and J ends lost 6 bases and 0 bases, in that order; junction bases with no gene match: 5.

V and J are TRBV10-3 and TRBJ2-7, with unresolved D. Germline-derived CDR1 and CDR2 are ENHRY and SYGVKD. V was cut by 10 bases and J by 2 bases, with 21 bases left in between. CDR3 size: 15 residues. The CDR3 region is CATFMPGRPPYEQYF. CDR3 DNA sequence: TGTGCCACCTTCATGCCCGGAAGGCCGCCCTACGAGCAGTACTTC.

About this clonotype: This sequence may be a read error, since a much larger clone differs from it by one base. The chain uses TRBV29-1 and TRBJ2-1, with TRBD2 identical over 10 bases. The junction had 9 bases not matched to a gene; V was cut back by 6 bases and J by 10 bases. Germline V gene lookup returns CDR1 SQVTM and CDR2 ANQGSEA. The CDR3 is 13 amino acids. In nucleotides, the CDR3 is TGCAGCGTCGGGACTAGCGACTCCTACGAGCAGTTCTTC. Its protein product is CSVGTSDSYEQFF.

V usage is TRBV10-3 and J usage is TRBJ2-3; D remains unclear. CDR3 length equals 16 residues. Germline values: CDR1 ENHRY, CDR2 SYGVKD. The V gene lost 2 bases and the J gene lost 1 base, with 13 bases spanning the gap. CDR3 region: CAISEKVRTGTDTQYF. The CDR3 DNA reads TGTGCCATCAGTGAGAAGGTTAGGACGGGCACAGATACGCAGTATTTT.

A few counts support this clonotype. The chain joins TRBV5-1 to TRBJ2-7; 10 nucleotides align to TRBD2. The germline gives CDR1 SGHRS, CDR2 YFSETQ. Trimming removed 1 base from V and 1 base from J; junction bases left unmatched: 8. This CDR3 comprises 17 residues. CDR3 coding DNA: TGCGCCAGCAGCTTGTTGACAAGTAGCGGGAGGTCCTACGAGCAGTACTTC. This translates into CASSLLTSSGRSYEQYF.